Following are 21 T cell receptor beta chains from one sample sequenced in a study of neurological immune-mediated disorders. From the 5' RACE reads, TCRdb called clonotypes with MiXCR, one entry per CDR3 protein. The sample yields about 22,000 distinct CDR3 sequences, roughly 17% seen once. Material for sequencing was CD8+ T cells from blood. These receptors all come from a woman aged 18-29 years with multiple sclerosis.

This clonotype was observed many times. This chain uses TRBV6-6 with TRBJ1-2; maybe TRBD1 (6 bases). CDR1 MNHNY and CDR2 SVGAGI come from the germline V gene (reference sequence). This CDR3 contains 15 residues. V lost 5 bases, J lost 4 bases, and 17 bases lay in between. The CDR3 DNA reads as TGTGCCAGCAGTGGACGGGACATACAAACCTATGGCTACACCTTC. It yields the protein CASSGRDIQTYGYTF.

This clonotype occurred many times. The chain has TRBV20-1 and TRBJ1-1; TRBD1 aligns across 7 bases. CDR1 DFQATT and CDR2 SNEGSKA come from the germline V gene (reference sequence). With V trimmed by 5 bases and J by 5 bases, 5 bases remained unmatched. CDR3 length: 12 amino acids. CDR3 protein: CSASGGGTEAFF. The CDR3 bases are TGCAGTGCTTCAGGGGGAGGGACTGAAGCTTTCTTT.

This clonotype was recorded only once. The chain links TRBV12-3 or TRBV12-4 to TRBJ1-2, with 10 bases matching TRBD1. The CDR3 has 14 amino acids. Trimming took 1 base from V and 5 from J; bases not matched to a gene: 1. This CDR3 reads CASSLGQGAYGYTF. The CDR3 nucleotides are TGTGCCAGCAGTTTAGGACAGGGGGCATATGGCTACACCTTC.

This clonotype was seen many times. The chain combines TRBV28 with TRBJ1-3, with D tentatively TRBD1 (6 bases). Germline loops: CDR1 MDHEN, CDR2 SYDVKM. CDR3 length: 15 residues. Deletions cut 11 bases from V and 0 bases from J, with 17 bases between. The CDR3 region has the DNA TGTGCCGGCACCGGGGGCCAGAGCTCTGGAAACACCATATATTTT. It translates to CAGTGGQSSGNTIYF.

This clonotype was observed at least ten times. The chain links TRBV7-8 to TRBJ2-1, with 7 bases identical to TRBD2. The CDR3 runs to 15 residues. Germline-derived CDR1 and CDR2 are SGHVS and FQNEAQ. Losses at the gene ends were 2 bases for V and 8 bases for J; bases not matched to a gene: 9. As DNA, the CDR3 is TGTGCCAGCAGCTTACGGGGACTAAGACCCGATGAGCAGTTCTTC. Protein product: CASSLRGLRPDEQFF. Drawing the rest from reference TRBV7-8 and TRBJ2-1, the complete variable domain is GAGVSQSPRYKVAKRGQDVALRCDPISGHVSLFWYQQALGQGPEFLTYFQNEAQLDKSGLPSDRFFAERPEGSVSTLKIQRTQQEDSAVYLCASSLRGLRPDEQFFGPGTRLTVL.

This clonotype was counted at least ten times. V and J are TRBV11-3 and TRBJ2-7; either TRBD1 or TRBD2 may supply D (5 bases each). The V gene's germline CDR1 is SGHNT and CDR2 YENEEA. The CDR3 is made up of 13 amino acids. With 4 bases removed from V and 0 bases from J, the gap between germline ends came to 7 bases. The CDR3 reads CASSSGRSYEQYF. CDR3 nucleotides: TGTGCCAGCAGCTCGGGACGCTCCTACGAGCAGTACTTC.

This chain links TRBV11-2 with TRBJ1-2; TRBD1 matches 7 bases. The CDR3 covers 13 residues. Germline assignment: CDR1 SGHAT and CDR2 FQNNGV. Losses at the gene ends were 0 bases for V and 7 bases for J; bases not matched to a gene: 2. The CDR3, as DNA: TGTGCCAGCAGCTTAGATCAGGGGGTTGGCTACACCTTC. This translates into CASSLDQGVGYTF. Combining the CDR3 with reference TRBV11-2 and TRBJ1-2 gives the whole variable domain EAGVAQSPRYKIIEKRQSVAFWCNPISGHATLYWYQQILGQGPKLLIQFQNNGVVDDSQLPKDRFSAERLKGVDSTLKIQPAKLEDSAVYLCASSLDQGVGYTFGSGTRLTVV.

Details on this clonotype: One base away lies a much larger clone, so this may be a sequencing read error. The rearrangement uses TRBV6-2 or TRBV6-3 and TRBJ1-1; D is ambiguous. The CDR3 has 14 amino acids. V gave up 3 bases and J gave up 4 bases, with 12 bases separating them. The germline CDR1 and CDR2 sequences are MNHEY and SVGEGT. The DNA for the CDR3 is TGTGCCAGCAGTTATAAGATGATGGGCACTGAAGCTTTCTTT. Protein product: CASSYKMMGTEAFF.

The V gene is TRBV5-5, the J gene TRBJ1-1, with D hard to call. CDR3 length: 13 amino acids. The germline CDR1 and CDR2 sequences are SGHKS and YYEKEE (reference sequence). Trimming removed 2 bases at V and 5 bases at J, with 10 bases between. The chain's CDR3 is CASSLGYATEAFF. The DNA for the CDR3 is TGTGCCAGCAGCTTAGGGTACGCTACTGAAGCTTTCTTT.

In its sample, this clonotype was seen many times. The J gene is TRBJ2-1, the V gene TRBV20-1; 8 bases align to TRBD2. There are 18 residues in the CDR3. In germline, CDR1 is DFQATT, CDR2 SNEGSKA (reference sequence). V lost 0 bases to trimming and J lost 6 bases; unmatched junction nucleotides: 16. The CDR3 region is CSARDGGPSGSFANEQFF. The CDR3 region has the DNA TGCAGTGCTAGAGATGGGGGGCCGAGCGGGAGCTTTGCCAATGAGCAGTTCTTC.

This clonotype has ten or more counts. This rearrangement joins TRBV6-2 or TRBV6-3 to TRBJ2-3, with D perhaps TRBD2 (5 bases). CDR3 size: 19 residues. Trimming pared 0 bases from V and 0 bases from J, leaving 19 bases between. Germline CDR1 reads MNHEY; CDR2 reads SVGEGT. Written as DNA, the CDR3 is TGTGCCAGCAGTTACTCGATGGCAGGATCATCTAGCAGCACAGATACGCAGTATTTT. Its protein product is CASSYSMAGSSSSTDTQYF.

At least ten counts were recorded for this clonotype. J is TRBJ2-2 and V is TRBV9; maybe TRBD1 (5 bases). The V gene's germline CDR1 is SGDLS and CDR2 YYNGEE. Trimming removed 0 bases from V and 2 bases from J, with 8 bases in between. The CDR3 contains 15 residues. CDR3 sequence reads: CASSVDQGNTGELFF. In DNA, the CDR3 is TGTGCCAGCAGCGTAGACCAGGGAAACACCGGGGAGCTGTTTTTT.

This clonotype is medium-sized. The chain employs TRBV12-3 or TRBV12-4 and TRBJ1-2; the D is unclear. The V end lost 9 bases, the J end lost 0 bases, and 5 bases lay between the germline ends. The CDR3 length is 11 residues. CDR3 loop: CASKTNYGYTF. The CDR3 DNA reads TGTGCCAGTAAAACTAACTATGGCTACACCTTC.

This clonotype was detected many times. In DNA, the CDR3 is TGTGCCAGCAGTAACGGAGTACTCGGGGAGCTGTTTTTT. The encoded protein is CASSNGVLGELFF. V and J are TRBV11-2 and TRBJ2-2; unclear D gene. Germline assignment: CDR1 SGHAT and CDR2 FQNNGV. The CDR3 contains 13 residues. Trimming took 6 bases from V and 7 from J, leaving 12 bases between them.

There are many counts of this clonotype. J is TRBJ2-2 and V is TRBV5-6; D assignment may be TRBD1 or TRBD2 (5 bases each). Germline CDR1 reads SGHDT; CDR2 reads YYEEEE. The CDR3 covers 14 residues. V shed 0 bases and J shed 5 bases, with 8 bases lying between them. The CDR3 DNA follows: TGTGCCAGCAGCTTGGAGTGGGGGACCGGGGAGCTGTTTTTT. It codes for CASSLEWGTGELFF.

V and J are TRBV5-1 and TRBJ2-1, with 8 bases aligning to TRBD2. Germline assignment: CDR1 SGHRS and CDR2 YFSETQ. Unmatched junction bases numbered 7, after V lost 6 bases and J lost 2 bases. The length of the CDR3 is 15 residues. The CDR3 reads CASNSGGLTYNEQFF. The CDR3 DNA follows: TGCGCCAGCAACAGCGGGGGCCTTACCTACAATGAGCAGTTCTTC.

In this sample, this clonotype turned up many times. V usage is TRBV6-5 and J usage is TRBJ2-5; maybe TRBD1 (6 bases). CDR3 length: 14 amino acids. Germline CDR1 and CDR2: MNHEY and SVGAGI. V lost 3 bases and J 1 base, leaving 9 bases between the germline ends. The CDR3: CASSYTQGQETQYF. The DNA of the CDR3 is TGTGCCAGCAGTTATACACAGGGCCAAGAGACCCAGTACTTC.

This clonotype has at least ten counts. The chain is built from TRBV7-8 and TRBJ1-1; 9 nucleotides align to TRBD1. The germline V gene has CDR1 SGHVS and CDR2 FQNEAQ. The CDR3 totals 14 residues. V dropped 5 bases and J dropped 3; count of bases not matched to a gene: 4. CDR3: CASSMDRGDTEAFF. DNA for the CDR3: TGTGCCAGCAGCATGGACAGGGGTGACACTGAAGCTTTCTTT.

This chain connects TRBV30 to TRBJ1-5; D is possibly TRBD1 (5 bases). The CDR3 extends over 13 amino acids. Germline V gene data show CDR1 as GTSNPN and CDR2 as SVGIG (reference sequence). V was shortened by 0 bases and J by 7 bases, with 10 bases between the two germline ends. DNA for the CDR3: TGTGCCTGGAGTGTGGGGGGTGAACAGCCCCAGCATTTT. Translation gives CAWSVGGEQPQHF. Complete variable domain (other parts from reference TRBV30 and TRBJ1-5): SQTIHQWPATLVQPVGSPLSLECTVEGTSNPNLYWYRQAAGRGLQLLFYSVGIGQISSEVPQNLSASRPQDRQFILSSKKLLLSDSGFYLCAWSVGGEQPQHFGDGTRLSIL.

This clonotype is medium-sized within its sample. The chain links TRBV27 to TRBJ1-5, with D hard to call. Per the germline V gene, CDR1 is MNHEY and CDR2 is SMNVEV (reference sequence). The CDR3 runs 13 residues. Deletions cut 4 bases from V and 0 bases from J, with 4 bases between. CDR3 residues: CASSWGSNQPQHF. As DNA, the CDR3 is TGTGCCAGCAGTTGGGGTAGCAATCAGCCCCAGCATTTT.

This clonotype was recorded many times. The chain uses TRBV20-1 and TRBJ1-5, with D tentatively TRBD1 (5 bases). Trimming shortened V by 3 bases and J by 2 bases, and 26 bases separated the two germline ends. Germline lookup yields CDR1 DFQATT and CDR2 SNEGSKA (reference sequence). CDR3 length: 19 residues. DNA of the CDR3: TGCAGTGCTAGCTCTATTTTCGGTCGCAGGGCTCTTGGCAATCAGCCCCAGCATTTT. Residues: CSASSIFGRRALGNQPQHF.